Below are 29 T cell receptor beta chains sequenced from a single sample in a study of control samples from healthy donors and cancer patients (dated by TCRdb to 2020 to 2021). Library generation was performed with the immunoSEQ multiplex PCR assay. The table was pulled from immuneACCESS by TCRdb, which kept in-frame rearrangements only. Such tables lose some clones; where checked, under half of the loss comes from unresolved V genes, and the rest has no known cause. The sample contains about 410,000 clones, approximately 90% of them found a single time. More than 6% of the sample lies in the top ten. Specimen: PBMCs. The receptors come from a man in his forties with head and neck cancer.

The V gene is TRBV19, the J gene TRBJ2-5; D may be TRBD1 (6 bases). Trimming left V 5 bases short and J 0 bases short, with 13 bases between. CDR1 and CDR2 (germline): LNHDA, SQIVND (reference sequence). This CDR3 contains 15 residues. The CDR3 is CASSPGTPYQETQYF. In DNA form, the CDR3 reads TGTGCCAGTAGTCCTGGGACACCGTACCAAGAGACCCAGTACTTC.

The table lists this clone with a count of one. The chain is built from TRBV28 and TRBJ1-4, with 7 bases that match TRBD1. Germline trimming cut 6 bases from V and 11 bases from J; bases unmatched to any gene: 12. CDR3 length: 14 residues. The germline V gene has CDR1 MDHEN and CDR2 SYDVKM. DNA of the CDR3: TGTGCCAGCAGCCTGACAGGGCCGGGGGGGAAACTGTTTTTT. It specifies CASSLTGPGGKLFF.

V gene TRBV25-1 combines with J gene TRBJ2-5; perhaps TRBD2 as D (5 bases). The V end lost 2 bases, the J end lost 3 bases, and 10 bases lay between the germline ends. This CDR3 has 14 amino acids. Germline CDR1 is MGHDK and CDR2 is SYGVNS. The CDR3 DNA reads TGTGCCAGCAGTGAAGTTTGGGGAGAAGAGACCCAGTACTTC. Protein product: CASSEVWGEETQYF.

The rearrangement links TRBV30 to TRBJ2-7; D is tentatively TRBD1 or TRBD2 (5 bases each). Germline lookup yields CDR1 GTSNPN and CDR2 SVGIG (reference sequence). V was trimmed by 3 bases and J by 4 bases, leaving 16 bases between them. The CDR3 contains 14 residues. The CDR3 DNA follows: TGTGCCTGGAGCATAGCACAGAGGGGTTACGAGCAGTACTTC. This sequence encodes CAWSIAQRGYEQYF. Using reference TRBV30 and TRBJ2-7 for the parts outside the CDR3, the full variable domain is SQTIHQWPATLVQPVGSPLSLECTVEGTSNPNLYWYRQAAGRGLQLLFYSVGIGQISSEVPQNLSASRPQDRQFILSSKKLLLSDSGFYLCAWSIAQRGYEQYFGPGTRLTVT.

V and J are TRBV5-1 and TRBJ2-1; tentative D call: TRBD1 (6 bases). This CDR3 region has 15 residues. V lost 0 bases, J lost 7 bases, and 14 bases lay in between. Looked up from germline, CDR1 is SGHRS and CDR2 is YFSETQ. CDR3 DNA sequence: TGCGCCAGCAGCTTGGTCATTGGGGGCAGGAATGAGCAGTTCTTC. It specifies CASSLVIGGRNEQFF.

The chain has TRBV7-2 and TRBJ2-2, with 10 positions matching TRBD1. CDR3 length: 15 residues. Germline CDR1 and CDR2: SGHTA and FQGNSA. Trimming at V came to 3 bases and at J to 7 bases, leaving 5 bases not matched to a gene. This CDR3 reads CASSLGQGRIGELFF. As DNA, the CDR3 is TGTGCCAGCAGCTTGGGACAGGGGAGGATCGGGGAGCTGTTTTTT.

This clone has a single count. The CDR3 DNA reads as TGTGCCAGTAGTATGACAGGTCTAGGAGAGACCCAGTACTTC. Translated: CASSMTGLGETQYF. V usage is TRBV19 and J usage is TRBJ2-5; possible D gene TRBD1, 6 bases. The CDR3 is 14 residues long. V gave up 3 bases and J gave up 4 bases, with 12 bases separating them. Germline V gene sequence: CDR1 LNHDA, CDR2 SQIVND (reference sequence).

This clone was found once. The chain joins TRBV7-3 to TRBJ2-3; no clear D gene. This CDR3 comprises 13 residues. Germline-derived CDR1 and CDR2 are SGHTA and FQGTGA. With 5 bases removed from V and 3 bases from J, the gap between germline ends came to 9 bases. The CDR3: CASSQTFTDTQYF. The CDR3 DNA reads TGTGCCAGCAGCCAAACCTTTACAGATACGCAGTATTTT.

The chain recombines TRBV7-9 with TRBJ2-5; no definite D call. There are 14 residues in the CDR3. Germline lookup yields CDR1 SEHNR and CDR2 FQNEAQ (reference sequence). The V and J ends lost 1 base and 7 bases respectively, with 13 bases between them. CDR3 in amino acids: CASSLETRLGTQYF. The CDR3 DNA reads as TGTGCCAGCAGCTTAGAAACCCGGCTGGGGACCCAGTACTTC.

On this clone: Other DNA sequences within the sample encode an identical CDR3. CDR3 DNA sequence: TGTGCCAGCAGCGTAGCCGGAGAGACCCAGTACTTC. It specifies CASSVAGETQYF. This chain uses TRBV9 with TRBJ2-5; D not resolved. The germline V and J ends were trimmed by 0 bases and 4 bases, with 4 bases remaining between them. The CDR3 covers 12 residues. Per germline, CDR1 SGDLS and CDR2 YYNGEE.

V and J are TRBV19 and TRBJ1-1; tentative D call: TRBD1 (6 bases). V was clipped by 6 bases and J by 5 bases, with 13 bases between them. The CDR3 loop spans 13 amino acids. Per the germline V gene, CDR1 is LNHDA and CDR2 is SQIVND (reference sequence). The CDR3: CASSTTGKTEAFF. CDR3 nucleotide sequence: TGTGCCAGTAGCACCACAGGGAAAACTGAAGCTTTCTTT.

The chain joins TRBV6-5 to TRBJ2-7; D perhaps matches TRBD2 (5 bases). V dropped 8 bases and J dropped 0 bases, with 17 bases sitting between them. Germline CDR1 MNHEY, CDR2 SVGAGI. The CDR3 has 15 amino acids. Here the CDR3 reads CASPHLGGPSYEQYF. The CDR3 bases are TGTGCCAGCCCTCACCTGGGCGGGCCCTCCTACGAGCAGTACTTC.

The chain combines TRBV4-1 with TRBJ1-3, with TRBD1 as a possible D gene (6 bases). The germline CDR1 and CDR2 sequences are MGHRA and YSYEKL. This CDR3 comprises 14 residues. Trimming shortened V by 4 bases and J by 7 bases, and 14 bases separated the two germline ends. Here the CDR3 DNA reads TGCGCCAGCAGCCCTCAACAGGGTTTTAACACCATATATTTT. Protein sequence: CASSPQQGFNTIYF.

The chain has TRBV4-1 and TRBJ1-2; TRBD1 might be the D (5 bases). Germline loops: CDR1 MGHRA, CDR2 YSYEKL. The CDR3 spans 14 residues. The V end lost 5 bases, the J end lost 0 bases, and 10 bases lay between the germline ends. The CDR3 coding sequence is TGCGCCAGCAGCGACGGGACTCCTAACTATGGCTACACCTTC. Residues: CASSDGTPNYGYTF.

In regard to this clone: The sample holds other DNA sequences that translate to the same CDR3. This sequence joins TRBV4-3 and TRBJ2-2, with D uncertain. Germline V CDR1 and CDR2: LGHNA, YSLEER. The CDR3 covers 12 residues. V lost 2 bases to trimming and J lost 8 bases, with 6 bases between them. CDR3 region: CASSQLRGELFF. CDR3 coding DNA: TGCGCCAGCAGCCAATTGCGGGGGGAGCTGTTTTTT.

The sample holds a few counts of this clone. The gene calls are TRBV11-2 and TRBJ2-5; either TRBD1 or TRBD2 may supply D (6 bases each). The CDR3 has 14 amino acids. The V and J ends lost 5 bases and 5 bases respectively, with 15 bases between them. Germline CDR1 reads SGHAT; CDR2 reads FQNNGV. Here the CDR3 DNA reads TGTGCCAGCAGCCGTAGCTGGGGGGCCGAGACCCAGTACTTC. Translation gives CASSRSWGAETQYF.

The chain recombines TRBV27 with TRBJ1-4; no clear D gene. The length of the CDR3 is 14 residues. Trimming took off 6 bases at V and 2 bases at J, with 10 bases between the two ends. The germline V gene encodes CDR1 MNHEY and CDR2 SMNVEV (reference sequence). The CDR3 here is CASSRRATNEKLFF. The CDR3 DNA is TGTGCCAGCAGCCGGAGAGCGACTAATGAAAAACTGTTTTTT.

The gene calls are TRBV6-5 and TRBJ2-1, with 8 bases aligning to TRBD1. This CDR3 comprises 14 residues. V shed 8 bases, J shed 5 bases, and the junction held 8 bases outside the gene matches. The V gene's germline CDR1 is MNHEY and CDR2 SVGAGI. DNA of the CDR3: TGTGCCAGCCAAGGGACAGGATCTCACAATGAGCAGTTCTTC. Translated, it gives CASQGTGSHNEQFF.

This clone was seen just once. The chain employs TRBV7-2 and TRBJ2-3; D gene ambiguous. Germline CDR1 reads SGHTA; CDR2 reads FQGNSA. V was shortened by 1 base and J by 4 bases, with 12 bases between the two germline ends. This CDR3 contains 15 residues. CDR3 residues: CASSLEAPLADTQYF. CDR3 DNA: TGTGCCAGCAGCTTAGAAGCCCCACTCGCAGATACGCAGTATTTT.

The rearrangement links TRBV9 to TRBJ1-6; TRBD1 matches at 7 bases. From germline, CDR1 is SGDLS and CDR2 YYNGEE. After removal of 4 bases from V and 5 bases from J, the junction contained 6 bases not matched to a gene. This CDR3 spans 15 amino acids. CDR3 DNA sequence: TGTGCCAGCAGCACGGAGGGACAGAATAATTCACCCCTCCACTTT. Translated: CASSTEGQNNSPLHF.

The chain has TRBV10-3 and TRBJ2-7; no firm D call. Germline values: CDR1 ENHRY, CDR2 SYGVKD. V was trimmed by 0 bases and J by 6 bases, leaving 12 bases between them. CDR3 length equals 14 residues. CDR3 loop: CAISESGVGTEQYF. The CDR3 DNA is TGTGCCATCAGTGAGTCTGGAGTCGGAACCGAGCAGTACTTC.

The chain combines TRBV28 with TRBJ2-1; D is possibly TRBD1 (6 bases). The ends were cut back, 2 bases at V and 9 bases at J, with 14 bases in the middle. CDR1 and CDR2 (germline): MDHEN, SYDVKM. CDR3 length: 14 amino acids. DNA of the CDR3: TGTGCCAGCAGTTTACGAGGCAGGGGTGCTGAGCAGTTCTTC. As protein: CASSLRGRGAEQFF.

The chain recombines TRBV6-1 with TRBJ1-2, with D hard to call. Germline values: CDR1 MNHNS, CDR2 SASEGT. CDR3 length: 14 amino acids. V dropped 0 bases and J dropped 4 bases, with 9 bases sitting between them. The DNA of the CDR3 is TGTGCCAGCAGTGAAGCGCGGGAGGTCTATGGCTACACCTTC. Translated, it gives CASSEAREVYGYTF.

This clone showed up just once. The CDR3 nucleotides read TGTGCCAGCAGCCAGTCTTTGGGGGAGGAAACCTACAATGAGCAGTTCTTC. It encodes CASSQSLGEETYNEQFF. The chain employs TRBV3-1 (or the pseudogene TRBV3-2) and TRBJ2-1, with D possibly matching TRBD2 (6 bases). The V and J ends lost 3 bases and 2 bases respectively, with 17 bases between them. The germline CDR1 and CDR2 sequences are LGHDT and YNNKEL (reference sequence). The CDR3 is 17 residues long.

The V gene is TRBV11-2, the J gene TRBJ2-7; tentatively, D is TRBD1 (5 bases). Germline loops: CDR1 SGHAT, CDR2 FQNNGV. V lost 5 bases and J 0 bases, leaving 11 bases between the germline ends. The CDR3 contains 14 residues. The CDR3 region has the DNA TGTGCCAGCAGCCTCCCCAGGGACTCCTACGAGCAGTACTTC. It is translated as CASSLPRDSYEQYF.

The chain employs TRBV5-1 and TRBJ2-3; 12 nucleotides align to TRBD2. This CDR3 is built from 17 residues. V shed 4 bases and J 7 bases; nucleotides not matched to a gene: 13. Germline V gene sequence: CDR1 SGHRS, CDR2 YFSETQ. The CDR3: CASSLLASGGASNTQYF. Here the CDR3 DNA reads TGCGCCAGCAGCCTCCTAGCTAGCGGGGGGGCCTCAAATACGCAGTATTTT.

This clone was counted once. J is TRBJ2-7 and V is TRBV5-8, with unresolved D. CDR1 SGHTS and CDR2 YDEGEE come from the germline V gene. The V end was cut by 0 bases, the J end by 4 bases, with 5 bases between. This CDR3 region has 12 residues. The CDR3 reads CASSLEVYEQYF. The CDR3 DNA is TGTGCCAGCAGCTTGGAGGTTTACGAGCAGTACTTC.

The genes are TRBV28 and TRBJ1-1, with 9 nucleotides matching TRBD1. Germline V gene lookup returns CDR1 MDHEN and CDR2 SYDVKM. Trimming cost V 6 bases and J 4 bases; bases outside gene matches: 6. The CDR3 consists of 14 residues. The CDR3 sequence: CASSPGTGRTEAFF. The CDR3 DNA follows: TGTGCCAGCAGCCCCGGGACAGGGCGCACTGAAGCTTTCTTT.

This clone was found once. V usage is TRBV11-2 and J usage is TRBJ2-7; TRBD1 aligns across 9 bases. The V segment lost 6 bases and the J segment 4 bases; nucleotides outside the gene matches: 16. This CDR3 is built from 17 residues. Germline V gene data show CDR1 as SGHAT and CDR2 as FQNNGV. In DNA form, the CDR3 reads TGTGCCAGCAGTTCAAGGGATTCCCGGGACAGGGTTTACGAGCAGTACTTC. Encoded protein: CASSSRDSRDRVYEQYF.